This T cell receptor (beta chain) was sequenced during a study of alternative splicing in chronic myeloid leukemia remission (TCRdb year 2020). In the study overall: RNA sequencing was used to profile peripheral blood obtained from chronic-phase CML patients at diagnosis and at remission, and the resulting profiles were compared with those of healthy donors. Total RNA was extracted with Trizol from peripheral blood mononuclear cells of diagnosis, remission and control samples. Female/male counts of 11/5 were recorded for diagnosis samples, 8/3 for remission samples and 2/4 for controls. The median age was around 50 years at diagnosis, about 60 at remission and approximately 36 for the healthy controls. Results the study describes overall, beyond this receptor: Blood cell composition varied strongly between timepoints, moving from enrichment of myeloid progenitors at diagnosis to enrichment of mature lymphoid cells at remission. At remission, blood cell composition had been reconfigured so that it resembled normal controls enriched in lymphoid cells.

Library preparation was by bulk RNA-seq. The TruSeq Stranded RNA sample prep kit was used to generate libraries of poly-A-enriched mRNA from an input of around 1 ug total RNA. Paired-end sequencing was performed on a HiSeq 2500, with each sample sequenced in triplicate. Each mate in the RNA-seq data had a read length of 125 nucleotides. The paper's processing steps were these. Reads were trimmed and aligned to hg38 using STAR v2.7, and quality control was done with FASTQC, RSeQC and multiqc. Salmon 0.14.1 was used to quantify gene expression levels as transcripts per million (TPM). Principal component analysis suggested that trial, library batch, sequencing batch, treatment regimen and sex did not drive transcriptomic profiles. TCRdb reanalyzed the reads, keeping one entry per CDR3 protein sequence and omitting DNA. These V and J calls rely on TCRdb rather than the paper's analysis. The sample has about 320 distinct CDR3 sequences on record, 95% to 98% of them singletons. 11% to 15% of the sample rests with the top ten.

Points on this clonotype: Its target antigen remains unknown.

Peripheral blood was obtained from six healthy donors to serve as normal controls. Specimen: PBMCs. The TCR originated in a person aged 25-55 years in good health.

The CDR3 has the sequence CAWGTQAGEKLFF. This chain joins TRBV30 to TRBJ1-4. As encoded in the germline V gene (reference sequence), CDR1 is GTSNPN while CDR2 is SVGIG. Including cysteine and phenylalanine, the CDR3 has 13 amino acids. DNA is not on record.